The entry below describes one T cell receptor (beta chain). Trimming took 3 bases from V and 5 from J; bases not matched to a gene: 7. The germline V gene has CDR1 SQVTM and CDR2 ANQGSEA. This CDR3 is 14 amino acids long. Primers included in the PCR were 60 Vbeta and 13 Jbeta primers. Generated by immunoSEQ multiplex PCR, the TCRdb table keeps only in-frame clones and is missing some. The data contain some 140,000 clones, 80% to 85% of them singletons. This record comes from a study of cytomegalovirus exposure and HLA in healthy donors. The chain is built from TRBV29-1 and TRBJ2-5; the match to TRBD2 covers 9 bases. This TCR derives from a male donor in good health and CMV-seropositive. The specimen was PBMCs. CDR3 residues: CSVDSSGNPETQYF. In DNA, the CDR3 is TGCAGCGTTGACTCTAGCGGGAATCCGGAGACCCAGTACTTC. Filled out from reference TRBV29-1 and TRBJ2-5, the complete variable domain reads SAVISQKPSRDICQRGTSLTIQCQVDSQVTMMFWYRQQPGQSLTLIATANQGSEATYESGFVIDKFPISRPNLTFSTLTVSNMSPEDSSIYLCSVDSSGNPETQYFGPGTRLLVL.